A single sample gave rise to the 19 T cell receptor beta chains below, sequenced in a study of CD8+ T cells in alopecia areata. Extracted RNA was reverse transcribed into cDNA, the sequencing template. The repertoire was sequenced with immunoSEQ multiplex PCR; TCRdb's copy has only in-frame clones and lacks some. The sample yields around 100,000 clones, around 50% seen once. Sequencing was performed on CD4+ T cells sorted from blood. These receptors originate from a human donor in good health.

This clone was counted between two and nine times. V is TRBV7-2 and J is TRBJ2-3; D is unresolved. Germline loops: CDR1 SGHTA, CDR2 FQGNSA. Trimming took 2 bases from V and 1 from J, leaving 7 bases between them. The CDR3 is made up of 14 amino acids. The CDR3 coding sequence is TGTGCCAGCAGCTTAACTGCAGGCACAGATACGCAGTATTTT. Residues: CASSLTAGTDTQYF.

CDR3 sequence: CASGEHNEQFF. The CDR3 region has the DNA TGTGCCAGCGGTGAGCACAATGAGCAGTTCTTC. The chain links TRBV7-2 to TRBJ2-1, with no clear D. Trimming took off 8 bases at V and 5 bases at J, with 7 bases between the two ends. The CDR3 is 11 residues long. The germline V gene encodes CDR1 SGHTA and CDR2 FQGNSA.

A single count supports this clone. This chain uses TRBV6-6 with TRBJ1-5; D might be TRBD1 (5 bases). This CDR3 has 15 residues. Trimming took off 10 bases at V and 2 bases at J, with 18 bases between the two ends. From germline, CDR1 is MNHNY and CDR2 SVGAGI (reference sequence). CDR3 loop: CATSRGSGGNQPQHF. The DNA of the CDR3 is TGTGCCACCTCGCGGGGGTCCGGAGGCAATCAGCCCCAGCATTTT.

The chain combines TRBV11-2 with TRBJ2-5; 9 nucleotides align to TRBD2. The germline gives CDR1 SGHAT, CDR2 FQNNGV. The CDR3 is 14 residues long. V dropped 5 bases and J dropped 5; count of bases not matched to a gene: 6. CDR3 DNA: TGTGCCAGCAGCACGGGACTAGCTTTCGAGACCCAGTACTTC. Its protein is CASSTGLAFETQYF.

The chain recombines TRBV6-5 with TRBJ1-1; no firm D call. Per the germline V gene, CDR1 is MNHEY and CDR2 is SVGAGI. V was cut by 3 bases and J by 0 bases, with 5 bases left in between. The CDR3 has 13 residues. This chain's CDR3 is CASSYRMNTEAFF. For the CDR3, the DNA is TGTGCCAGCAGTTATAGGATGAACACTGAAGCTTTCTTT.

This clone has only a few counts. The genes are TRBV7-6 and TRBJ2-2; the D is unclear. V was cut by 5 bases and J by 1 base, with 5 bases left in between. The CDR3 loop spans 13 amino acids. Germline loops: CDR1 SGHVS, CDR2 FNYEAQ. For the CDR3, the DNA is TGTGCCAGCAGCGCCGGGAACACCGGGGAGCTGTTTTTT. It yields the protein CASSAGNTGELFF.

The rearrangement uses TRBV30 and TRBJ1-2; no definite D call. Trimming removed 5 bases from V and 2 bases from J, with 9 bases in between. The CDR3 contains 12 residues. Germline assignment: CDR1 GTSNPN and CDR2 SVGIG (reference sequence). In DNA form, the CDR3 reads TGTGCCTGGGGACCGGTAAACTATGGCTACACCTTC. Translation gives CAWGPVNYGYTF.

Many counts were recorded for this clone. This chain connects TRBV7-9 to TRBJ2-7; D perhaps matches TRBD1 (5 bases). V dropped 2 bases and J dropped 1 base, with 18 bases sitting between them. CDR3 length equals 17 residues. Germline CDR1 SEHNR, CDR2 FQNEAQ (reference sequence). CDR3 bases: TGTGCCAGCAGCTTAAGCGCGGCAGGGCCAACTTCCTACGAGCAGTACTTC. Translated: CASSLSAAGPTSYEQYF. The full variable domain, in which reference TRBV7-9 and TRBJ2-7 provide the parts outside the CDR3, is DTGVSQNPRHKITKRGQNVTFRCDPISEHNRLYWYRQTLGQGPEFLTYFQNEAQLEKSRLLSDRFSAERPKGSFSTLEIQRTEQGDSAMYLCASSLSAAGPTSYEQYFGPGTRLTVT.

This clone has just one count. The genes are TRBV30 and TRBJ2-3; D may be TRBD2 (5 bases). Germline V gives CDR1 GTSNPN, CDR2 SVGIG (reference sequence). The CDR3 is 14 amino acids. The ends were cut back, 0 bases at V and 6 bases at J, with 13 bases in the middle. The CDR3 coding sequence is TGTGCCTGGAGTGTCCCCGGGATGCGGGATACGCAGTATTTT. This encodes CAWSVPGMRDTQYF.

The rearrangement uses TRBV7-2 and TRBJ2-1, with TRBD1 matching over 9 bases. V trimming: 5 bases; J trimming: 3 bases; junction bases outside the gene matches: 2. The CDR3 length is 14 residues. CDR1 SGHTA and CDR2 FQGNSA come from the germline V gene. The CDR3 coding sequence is TGTGCCAGCAGCCCGGACAGGGGCTACAATGAGCAGTTCTTC. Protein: CASSPDRGYNEQFF. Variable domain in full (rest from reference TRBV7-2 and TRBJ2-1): GAGVSQSPSNKVTEKGKDVELRCDPISGHTALYWYRQSLGQGLEFLIYFQGNSAPDKSGLPSDRFSAERTGGSVSTLTIQRTQQEDSAVYLCASSPDRGYNEQFFGPGTRLTVL.

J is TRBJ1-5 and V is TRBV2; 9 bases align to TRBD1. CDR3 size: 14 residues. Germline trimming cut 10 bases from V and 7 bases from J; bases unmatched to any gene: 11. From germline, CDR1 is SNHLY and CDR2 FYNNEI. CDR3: CATGSTGGTQPQHF. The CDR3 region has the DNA TGTGCCACCGGGTCGACAGGGGGTACCCAGCCCCAGCATTTT. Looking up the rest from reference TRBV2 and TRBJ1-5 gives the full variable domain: EPEVTQTPSHQVTQMGQEVILRCVPISNHLYFYWYRQILGQKVEFLVSFYNNEISEKSEIFDDQFSVERPDGSNFTLKIRSTKLEDSAMYFCATGSTGGTQPQHFGDGTRLSIL.

CDR3 protein: CAWSGGQGQPQHF. CDR3 bases: TGTGCCTGGAGTGGGGGCCAGGGTCAGCCCCAGCATTTT. V and J are TRBV30 and TRBJ1-5, with D possibly being TRBD1 (5 bases). Trimming removed 1 base at V and 6 bases at J, with 10 bases between. Germline loops: CDR1 GTSNPN, CDR2 SVGIG (reference sequence). The CDR3 has 13 amino acids. The full variable domain, its missing parts supplied by reference TRBV30 and TRBJ1-5, is SQTIHQWPATLVQPVGSPLSLECTVEGTSNPNLYWYRQAAGRGLQLLFYSVGIGQISSEVPQNLSASRPQDRQFILSSKKLLLSDSGFYLCAWSGGQGQPQHFGDGTRLSIL.

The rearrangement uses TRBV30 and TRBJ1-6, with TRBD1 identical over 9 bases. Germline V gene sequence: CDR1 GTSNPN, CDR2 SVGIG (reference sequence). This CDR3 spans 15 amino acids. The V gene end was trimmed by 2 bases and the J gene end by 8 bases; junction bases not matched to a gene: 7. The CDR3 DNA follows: TGTGCCTGGAGTCGCCGGGACAGGGCTCATTCACCCCTCCACTTT. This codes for CAWSRRDRAHSPLHF.

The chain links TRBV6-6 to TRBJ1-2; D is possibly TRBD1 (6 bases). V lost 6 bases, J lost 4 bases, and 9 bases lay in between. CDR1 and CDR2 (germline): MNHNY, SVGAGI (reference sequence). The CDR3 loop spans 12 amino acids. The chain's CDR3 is CASSPDSYGYTF. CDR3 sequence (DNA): TGTGCCAGCAGCCCGGACAGCTATGGCTACACCTTC.

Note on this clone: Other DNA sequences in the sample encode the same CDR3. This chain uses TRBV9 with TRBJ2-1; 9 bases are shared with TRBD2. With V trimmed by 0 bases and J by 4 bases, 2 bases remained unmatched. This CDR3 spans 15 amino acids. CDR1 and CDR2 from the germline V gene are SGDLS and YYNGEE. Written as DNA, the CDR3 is TGTGCCAGCAGCGTAGTGGCGGGGGGGTACAATGAGCAGTTCTTC. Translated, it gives CASSVVAGGYNEQFF.

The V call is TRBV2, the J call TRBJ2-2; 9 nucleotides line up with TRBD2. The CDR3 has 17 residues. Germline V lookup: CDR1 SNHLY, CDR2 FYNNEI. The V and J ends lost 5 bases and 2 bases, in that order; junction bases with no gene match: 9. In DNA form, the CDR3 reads TGTGCCAGCAGTAGTAGGGCTAGCGGGGCCAACACCGGGGAGCTGTTTTTT. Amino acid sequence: CASSSRASGANTGELFF.

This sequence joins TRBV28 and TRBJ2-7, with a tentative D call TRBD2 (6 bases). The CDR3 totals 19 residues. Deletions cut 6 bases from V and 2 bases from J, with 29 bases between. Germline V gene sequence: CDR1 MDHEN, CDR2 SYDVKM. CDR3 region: CASSRAKPLNPTGAYEQYF. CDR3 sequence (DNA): TGTGCCAGCAGCCGCGCCAAACCCCTCAATCCGACGGGAGCCTACGAGCAGTACTTC.

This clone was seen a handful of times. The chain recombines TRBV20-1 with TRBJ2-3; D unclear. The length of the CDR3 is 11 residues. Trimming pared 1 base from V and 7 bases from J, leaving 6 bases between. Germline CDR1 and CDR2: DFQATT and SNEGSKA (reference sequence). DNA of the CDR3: TGCAGTGCTAGAGGGCCTAATACGCAGTATTTT. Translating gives CSARGPNTQYF.

Here the CDR3 DNA reads TGTGCCAGCAGAGCCCACAGGGGTAAAAGCAATCAGCCCCAGCATTTT. Translation gives CASRAHRGKSNQPQHF. The V and J genes are TRBV2 and TRBJ1-5; 7 bases fit TRBD1. The CDR3 has 16 residues. Germline trimming cut 6 bases from V and 1 base from J; bases unmatched to any gene: 9. Per germline, CDR1 SNHLY and CDR2 FYNNEI. Full variable domain (rest looked up from reference TRBV2 and TRBJ1-5): EPEVTQTPSHQVTQMGQEVILRCVPISNHLYFYWYRQILGQKVEFLVSFYNNEISEKSEIFDDQFSVERPDGSNFTLKIRSTKLEDSAMYFCASRAHRGKSNQPQHFGDGTRLSIL.